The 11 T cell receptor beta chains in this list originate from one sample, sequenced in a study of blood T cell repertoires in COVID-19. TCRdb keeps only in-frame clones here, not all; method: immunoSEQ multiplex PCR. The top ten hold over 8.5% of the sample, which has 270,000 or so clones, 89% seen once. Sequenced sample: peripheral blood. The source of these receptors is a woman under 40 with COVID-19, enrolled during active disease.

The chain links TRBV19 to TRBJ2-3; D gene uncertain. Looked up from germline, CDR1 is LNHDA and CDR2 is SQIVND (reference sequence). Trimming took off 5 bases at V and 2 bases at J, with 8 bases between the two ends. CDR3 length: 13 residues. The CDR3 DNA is TGTGCCAGTAGTGTCAGGTTCACAGATACGCAGTATTTT. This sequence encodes CASSVRFTDTQYF. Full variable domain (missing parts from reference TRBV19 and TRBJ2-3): DGGITQSPKYLFRKEGQNVTLSCEQNLNHDAMYWYRQDPGQGLRLIYYSQIVNDFQKGDIAEGYSVSREKKESFPLTVTSAQKNPTAFYLCASSVRFTDTQYFGPGTRLTVL.

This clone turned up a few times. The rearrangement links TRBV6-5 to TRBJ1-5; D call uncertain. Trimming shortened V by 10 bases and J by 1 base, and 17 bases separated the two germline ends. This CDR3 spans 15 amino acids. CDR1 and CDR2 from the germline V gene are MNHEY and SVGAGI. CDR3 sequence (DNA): TGTGCCACCATTCCCACACTAAGGAGCAATCAGCCCCAGCATTTT. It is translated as CATIPTLRSNQPQHF.

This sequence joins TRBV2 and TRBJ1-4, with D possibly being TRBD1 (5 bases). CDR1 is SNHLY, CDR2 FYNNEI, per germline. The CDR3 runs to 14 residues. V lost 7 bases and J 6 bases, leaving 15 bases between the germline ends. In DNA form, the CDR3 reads TGTGCCAGCATCGAGGGGAGGGGTCATGAAAAACTGTTTTTT. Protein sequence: CASIEGRGHEKLFF.

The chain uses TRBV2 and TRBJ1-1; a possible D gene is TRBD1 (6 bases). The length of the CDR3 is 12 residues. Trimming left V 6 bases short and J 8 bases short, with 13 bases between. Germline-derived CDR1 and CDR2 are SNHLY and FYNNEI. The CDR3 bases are TGTGCCAGCAGCGGAGGGGGGGGAGAAGCTTTCTTT. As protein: CASSGGGGEAFF.

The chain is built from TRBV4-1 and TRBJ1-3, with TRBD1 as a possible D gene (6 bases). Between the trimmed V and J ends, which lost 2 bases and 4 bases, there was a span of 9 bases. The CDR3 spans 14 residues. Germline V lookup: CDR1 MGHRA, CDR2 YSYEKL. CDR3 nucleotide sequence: TGCGCCAGCAGCCAAACAGGGCCCGGAAACACCATATATTTT. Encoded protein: CASSQTGPGNTIYF.

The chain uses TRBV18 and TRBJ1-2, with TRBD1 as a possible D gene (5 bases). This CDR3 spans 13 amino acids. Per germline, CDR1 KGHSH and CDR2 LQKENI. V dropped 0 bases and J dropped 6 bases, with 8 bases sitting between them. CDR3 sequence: CASSPPTVNGYTF. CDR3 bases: TGTGCCAGCTCACCACCGACAGTGAATGGCTACACCTTC.

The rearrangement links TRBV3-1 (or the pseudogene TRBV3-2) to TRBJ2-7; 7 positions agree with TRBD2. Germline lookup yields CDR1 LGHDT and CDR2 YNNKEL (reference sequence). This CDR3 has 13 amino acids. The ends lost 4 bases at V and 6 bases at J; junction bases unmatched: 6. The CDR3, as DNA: TGTGCCAGCAGCCGGGGGGGGTTGTCCGAGCAGTACTTC. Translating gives CASSRGGLSEQYF.

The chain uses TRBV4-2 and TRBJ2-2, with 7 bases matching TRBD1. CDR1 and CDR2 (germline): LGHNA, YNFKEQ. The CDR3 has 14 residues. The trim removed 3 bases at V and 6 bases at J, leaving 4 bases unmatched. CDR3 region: CASSHNRGPGELFF. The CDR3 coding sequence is TGTGCCAGCAGCCATAACAGGGGCCCCGGGGAGCTGTTTTTT.

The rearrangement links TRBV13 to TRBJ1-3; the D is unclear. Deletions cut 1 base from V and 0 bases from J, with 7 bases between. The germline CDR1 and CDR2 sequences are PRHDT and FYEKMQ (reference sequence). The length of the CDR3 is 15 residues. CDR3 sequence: CASSLVSYSGNTIYF. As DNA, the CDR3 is TGTGCCAGCAGCTTAGTTTCGTACTCTGGAAACACCATATATTTT.

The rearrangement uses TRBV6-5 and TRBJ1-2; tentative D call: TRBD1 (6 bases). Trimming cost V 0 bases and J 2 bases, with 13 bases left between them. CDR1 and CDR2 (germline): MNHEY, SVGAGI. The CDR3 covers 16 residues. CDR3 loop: CASSYSRWTANYGYTF. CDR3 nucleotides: TGTGCCAGCAGTTACTCTCGTTGGACAGCGAACTATGGCTACACCTTC.

The CDR3 bases are TGTGCCAGCAGTACAGACAGCTACGAAAAACTGTTTTTT. It codes for CASSTDSYEKLFF. The chain uses TRBV6-5 and TRBJ1-4, with a weak D call TRBD1 (5 bases). The CDR3 totals 13 residues. Germline loops: CDR1 MNHEY, CDR2 SVGAGI. V was pared by 5 bases and J by 8 bases, with 12 bases between.